A selection of T cell receptor beta chains follows, all from one sample in a study of CD8 T cells in Susac syndrome. TCRdb ran MiXCR on the immunoSEQ multiplex PCR reads and lists one entry per CDR3 protein. The table lists about 150,000 distinct CDR3 sequences, about 96% of them singletons. The specimen sequenced was CD4+ T cells from PBMCs. Source of these receptors: a human donor with Susac syndrome. CDR3s include the opening cysteine and the closing phenylalanine or tryptophan. Fields, in order: clone size, D gene, J gene, CDR3 length, V gene, CDR3 protein, CDR3 DNA. D genes are given only for firm matches. Clone size is stated in some rows and not others, as once, few, many or a class when expanded.

NA,NA,TRBJ2-7,16,TRBV14,CASSQDRALGSYEQYF,TGTGCCAGCAGCCAAGATAGGGCTCTTGGCTCCTACGAGCAGTACTTC
NA,NA,TRBJ1-2,16,TRBV3-1,CASSQEGAGPDYGYTF,TGTGCCAGCAGCCAAGAGGGGGCAGGGCCGGACTATGGCTACACCTTC
NA,TRBD1,TRBJ1-5,12,TRBV30,CAWGQGNQPQHF,TGTGCCTGGGGACAGGGCAATCAGCCCCAGCATTTT
once,NA,TRBJ2-1,12,TRBV28,CAGSWIYNEQFF,TGTGCCGGCAGTTGGATTTACAATGAGCAGTTCTTC
NA,NA,TRBJ1-2,19,TRBV7-2,CASSLALWQVVWRSYGYTF,TGTGCCAGCAGCTTAGCGCTCTGGCAGGTGGTCTGGCGCAGCTATGGCTACACCTTC
NA,NA,TRBJ1-3,15,TRBV28,CASSWTESSGNTIYF,TGTGCCAGCAGTTGGACAGAATCCTCTGGAAACACCATATATTTT
NA,NA,TRBJ2-7,15,TRBV18,CASSPQQDTSYEQYF,TGTGCCAGCTCACCCCAACAGGATACCTCCTACGAGCAGTACTTC
NA,TRBD1,TRBJ1-5,14,TRBV25-1,CASSRQGPNQPQHF,TGTGCCAGCAGTAGACAGGGGCCCAATCAGCCCCAGCATTTT
NA,NA,TRBJ1-5,15,TRBV20-1,CSARVRGAGNQPQHF,TGCAGTGCTAGGGTCAGGGGCGCGGGCAATCAGCCCCAGCATTTT
once,NA,TRBJ1-5,15,TRBV5-6,CASSLSGESNQPQHF,TGTGCCAGCAGCTTGTCCGGTGAGAGCAATCAGCCCCAGCATTTT
NA,NA,TRBJ2-1,14,TRBV5-1,CASSLVLSDNEQFF,TGCGCCAGCAGCTTGGTCCTTTCTGACAATGAGCAGTTCTTC
NA,NA,TRBJ1-5,16,TRBV18,CASSPGEGASNQPQHF,TGTGCCAGCTCCCCCGGAGAAGGGGCTAGCAATCAGCCCCAGCATTTT
NA,NA,TRBJ2-1,14,TRBV20-1,CSATPASSYNEQFF,TGCAGTGCTACTCCTGCCTCCTCCTACAATGAGCAGTTCTTC
NA,TRBD2,TRBJ2-3,14,TRBV13,CASRDLAGGDTQYF,TGTGCCAGCAGAGATCTAGCGGGAGGAGATACGCAGTATTTT
NA,TRBD1,TRBJ2-2,16,TRBV2,CASRGWTGQNTGELFF,TGTGCCAGCAGAGGCTGGACAGGCCAGAACACCGGGGAGCTGTTTTTT
NA,TRBD2,TRBJ2-7,14,TRBV12-3/TRBV12-4,CASRGSSGSYEQYF,TGTGCCAGCAGAGGGTCTAGCGGGAGCTACGAGCAGTACTTC
NA,NA,TRBJ2-3,13,TRBV24-1,CATGRGDTDTQYF,TGTGCCACCGGGCGCGGGGACACAGATACGCAGTATTTT
NA,NA,TRBJ2-1,15,TRBV11-2,CASSLERLQSNEQFF,TGTGCCAGCAGCTTAGAGAGGCTGCAGTCGAATGAGCAGTTCTTC
NA,TRBD1,TRBJ1-1,15,TRBV9,CASSSHGTGSTEAFF,TGTGCCAGCAGCTCCCATGGGACAGGGTCCACTGAAGCTTTCTTT
NA,TRBD2,TRBJ2-1,16,TRBV7-2,CASSSRSGVTYNEQFF,TGTGCCAGCAGCTCCAGGAGCGGGGTTACCTACAATGAGCAGTTCTTC
NA,TRBD1,TRBJ1-5,14,TRBV30,CAWAPGQINQPQHF,TGTGCCTGGGCCCCGGGACAGATAAATCAGCCCCAGCATTTT
NA,NA,TRBJ1-1,13,TRBV2,CASRPTANTEAFF,TGTGCCAGCAGGCCTACAGCGAACACTGAAGCTTTCTTT
NA,NA,TRBJ1-1,14,TRBV29-1,CSATGGQLNTEAFF,TGCAGCGCCACCGGCGGACAGTTGAACACTGAAGCTTTCTTT
NA,TRBD1,TRBJ1-1,15,TRBV12-3/TRBV12-4,CASSPGTGANTEAFF,TGTGCCAGCAGTCCCGGGACAGGGGCCAACACTGAAGCTTTCTTT
NA,NA,TRBJ2-3,16,TRBV9,CASGCFWGSSTDTQYF,TGTGCCAGCGGATGCTTTTGGGGGTCCTCCACAGATACGCAGTATTTT
NA,TRBD1,TRBJ2-2,14,TRBV5-6,CASSLMDRDAELFF,TGTGCCAGCAGCTTGATGGACAGGGATGCGGAGCTGTTTTTT
once,NA,TRBJ1-6,13,TRBV6-6,CASSRTQNSPLHF,TGTGCCAGCAGCCGTACCCAGAATTCACCCCTCCACTTT
NA,NA,TRBJ1-4,14,TRBV14,CASSQGVTNEKLFF,TGTGCCAGCAGCCAAGGCGTAACTAATGAAAAACTGTTTTTT
NA,NA,TRBJ1-2,13,TRBV29-1,CSGGQEEGYGYTF,TGCAGCGGGGGGCAGGAAGAGGGCTATGGCTACACCTTC
NA,NA,TRBJ1-3,12,TRBV9,CASSATGNTIYF,TGTGCCAGCAGCGCAACTGGAAACACCATATATTTT
NA,TRBD1,TRBJ2-1,14,TRBV7-8,CASSRTGGNNEQFF,TGTGCCAGCAGCCGGACAGGGGGGAACAATGAGCAGTTCTTC
NA,NA,TRBJ1-4,14,TRBV20-1,CSARSDRWYEKLFF,TGCAGTGCTAGAAGTGACAGGTGGTATGAAAAACTGTTTTTT
NA,NA,TRBJ1-1,10,TRBV29-1,CSVSGSEAFF,TGCAGCGTTTCGGGGTCTGAAGCTTTCTTT
NA,NA,TRBJ2-4,15,TRBV29-1,CSVTLGRTAKNIQYF,TGCAGCGTAACACTGGGGCGGACAGCCAAAAACATTCAGTACTTC
NA,TRBD1,TRBJ2-2,16,TRBV2,CASSEQGTPNTGELFF,TGTGCCAGCAGCGAACAGGGGACACCGAACACCGGGGAGCTGTTTTTT
NA,NA,TRBJ2-1,13,TRBV29-1,CSVGLTSYNEQFF,TGCAGCGTTGGGTTGACTAGTTACAATGAGCAGTTCTTC
NA,TRBD1,TRBJ2-3,13,TRBV2,CASRGQGEDTQYF,TGTGCCAGCAGGGGACAGGGGGAAGATACGCAGTATTTT
NA,NA,TRBJ1-5,14,TRBV6-5,CASSRTAGNQPQHF,TGTGCCAGCAGCAGGACAGCTGGCAATCAGCCCCAGCATTTT
NA,NA,TRBJ1-6,13,TRBV20-1,CAPRDTYNSPLHF,TGCGCCCCCCGGGACACCTATAATTCACCCCTCCACTTT
NA,TRBD1,TRBJ1-5,13,TRBV20-1,CSAGTGPNQPQHF,TGCAGTGCGGGGACAGGGCCTAATCAGCCCCAGCATTTT
NA,NA,TRBJ1-1,13,TRBV30,CAWSLPWGAEAFF,TGTGCCTGGAGTCTCCCTTGGGGCGCTGAAGCTTTCTTT
NA,TRBD2,TRBJ2-7,19,TRBV7-9,CASSLAPLSGRSGGVEQYF,TGTGCCAGCAGCTTAGCGCCCCTCAGCGGGAGATCGGGTGGCGTAGAGCAGTACTTC